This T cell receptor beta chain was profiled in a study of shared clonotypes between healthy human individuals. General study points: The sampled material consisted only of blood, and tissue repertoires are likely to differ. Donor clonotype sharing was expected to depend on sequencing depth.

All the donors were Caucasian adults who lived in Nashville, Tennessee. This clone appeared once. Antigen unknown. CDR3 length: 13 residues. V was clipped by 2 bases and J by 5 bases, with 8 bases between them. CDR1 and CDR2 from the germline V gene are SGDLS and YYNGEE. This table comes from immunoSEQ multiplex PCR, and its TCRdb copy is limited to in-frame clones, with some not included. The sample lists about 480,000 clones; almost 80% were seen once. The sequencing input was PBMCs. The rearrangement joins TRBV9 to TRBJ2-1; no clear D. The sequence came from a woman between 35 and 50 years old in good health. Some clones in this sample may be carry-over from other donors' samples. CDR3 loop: CASSVSWDNEQFF. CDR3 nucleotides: TGTGCCAGCAGCGTGAGCTGGGACAATGAGCAGTTCTTC.